The text below deals with one TCR beta chain. Other DNA sequences in the sample encode the same CDR3. The data belong to a study of blood T cell repertoires in COVID-19. Study background: T cells, B-cell-depleted T cells, or PBMCs provided the cDNA or gDNA that served as material.

Participants came from roughly 25 US areas, aged about 18 to 95 years. Sequencing used immunoSEQ multiplex PCR; TCRdb keeps in-frame clones, though not all of them. Among roughly 160,000 clones listed, approximately 81% were seen once. The V gene's germline CDR1 is LNHDA and CDR2 SQIVND (reference sequence). Trimming shortened V by 3 bases and J by 0 bases, and 6 bases separated the two germline ends. This CDR3 has 14 residues. The chain uses TRBV19 and TRBJ1-3; no clear D. The specimen was PBMCs or T cells enriched from blood (not recorded which). The sequence came from a woman aged 40 to 50 with acute COVID-19. The CDR3 nucleotides read TGTGCCAGTAGTATTCTCAGCTCTGGAAACACCATATATTTT. Its protein is CASSILSSGNTIYF.